The 24 T cell receptor beta chains below come from one sample, sequenced in a study of blood T cell repertoires in COVID-19. Sequencing used immunoSEQ multiplex PCR; TCRdb keeps in-frame clones, though not all of them. Among fewer than 350,000 clones listed, around 90% were seen once. Sequencing used peripheral blood. These TCRs come from a woman between 25 and 40 years old with COVID-19, enrolled during active disease.

The chain joins TRBV6-5 to TRBJ2-7; D might be TRBD1 (5 bases). The CDR3 length is 13 residues. Trimming removed 7 bases from V and 2 bases from J, with 12 bases in between. Germline V gene lookup returns CDR1 MNHEY and CDR2 SVGAGI. The CDR3 protein is CASKRGQAYEQYF. The CDR3 bases are TGTGCCAGCAAACGCGGACAAGCCTACGAGCAGTACTTC.

J is TRBJ1-5 and V is TRBV29-1; 7 bases align to TRBD1. Trimming cost V 2 bases and J 2 bases; bases outside gene matches: 3. CDR1 and CDR2 from the germline V gene are SQVTM and ANQGSEA. The CDR3 extends over 14 amino acids. The CDR3 reads CSVETGDGNQPQHF. The CDR3 coding sequence is TGCAGCGTTGAAACAGGGGACGGCAATCAGCCCCAGCATTTT.

V is TRBV5-8 and J is TRBJ2-7, with 11 nucleotides matching TRBD1. Per germline, CDR1 SGHTS and CDR2 YDEGEE. This CDR3 has 15 residues. The V and J ends lost 4 bases and 2 bases, in that order; junction bases with no gene match: 5. In DNA, the CDR3 is TGTGCCAGCAGCCTGGCGGGACAGGGGGCCTACGAGCAGTACTTC. It translates to CASSLAGQGAYEQYF. The entire variable domain, with the rest obtained from reference TRBV5-8 and TRBJ2-7, is as follows: EAGVTQSPTHLIKTRGQQATLRCSPISGHTSVYWYQQALGLGLQFLLWYDEGEERNRGNFPPRFSGRQFPNYSSELNVNALELEDSALYLCASSLAGQGAYEQYFGPGTRLTVT.

The gene calls are TRBV19 and TRBJ1-2; D is uncertain. Germline values: CDR1 LNHDA, CDR2 SQIVND (reference sequence). V was pared by 4 bases and J by 0 bases, with 21 bases between. The CDR3 is made up of 18 amino acids. CDR3 coding DNA: TGTGCCAGTAGTACGTCTTCGGGTTTTCCTACCTCTAACTATGGCTACACCTTC. Translated: CASSTSSGFPTSNYGYTF.

V gene TRBV7-6 combines with J gene TRBJ1-4; the match to TRBD1 covers 9 bases. The CDR3 sequence is 15 residues long. CDR1 and CDR2 from the germline V gene are SGHVS and FNYEAQ. V dropped 5 bases and J dropped 5; count of bases not matched to a gene: 6. This CDR3 reads CASSQAGTGNEKLFF. CDR3 sequence (DNA): TGTGCCAGCAGCCAAGCCGGGACAGGGAATGAAAAACTGTTTTTT.

The chain combines TRBV18 with TRBJ2-7, with D perhaps TRBD1 (6 bases). Per germline, CDR1 KGHSH and CDR2 LQKENI. V was clipped by 3 bases and J by 6 bases, with 21 bases between them. The CDR3 consists of 16 residues. Here the CDR3 DNA reads TGTGCCAGCTCACCGAGACGCGGACAGAGGAAAGCCGAGCAGTACTTC. This translates into CASSPRRGQRKAEQYF.

This sequence joins TRBV2 and TRBJ2-7, with 9 nucleotides matching TRBD1. Germline loops: CDR1 SNHLY, CDR2 FYNNEI. V was clipped by 4 bases and J by 1 base; unmatched bases: 2. This CDR3 is built from 14 residues. The CDR3 here is CASSGQGVSYEQYF. The CDR3 DNA reads TGTGCCAGCAGTGGACAGGGGGTATCCTACGAGCAGTACTTC.

This sequence joins TRBV14 and TRBJ1-2, with TRBD1 matching 9 bases. Germline V CDR1 and CDR2: SGHDN, FVKESK. The CDR3 has 15 amino acids. The junction had 4 bases not matched to a gene; V was cut back by 1 base and J by 4 bases. CDR3 in DNA: TGTGCCAGCAGCCAAGGAACAGGGGGCGGCTATGGCTACACCTTC. Its protein product is CASSQGTGGGYGYTF. Looking up the rest from reference TRBV14 and TRBJ1-2 gives the full variable domain: EAGVTQFPSHSVIEKGQTVTLRCDPISGHDNLYWYRRVMGKEIKFLLHFVKESKQDESGMPNNRFLAERTGGTYSTLKVQPAELEDSGVYFCASSQGTGGGYGYTFGSGTRLTVV.

The V gene is TRBV9, the J gene TRBJ1-2; possibly TRBD1 for D (6 bases). The germline V gene has CDR1 SGDLS and CDR2 YYNGEE. V was clipped by 4 bases and J by 1 base, with 20 bases between them. This CDR3 contains 17 residues. Here the CDR3 reads CASSFGPGQPFNYGYTF. In DNA form, the CDR3 reads TGTGCCAGCAGCTTTGGGCCCGGACAGCCATTTAACTATGGCTACACCTTC.

As DNA, the CDR3 is TGCAGCATTGCCCCGGGACAGGGGGCTAGCTACGAGCAGTACTTC. Translating it yields CSIAPGQGASYEQYF. The chain combines TRBV29-1 with TRBJ2-7; TRBD1 aligns across 12 bases. Trimming removed 8 bases from V and 3 bases from J; junction bases left unmatched: 11. CDR3 length equals 15 residues. Germline V lookup: CDR1 SQVTM, CDR2 ANQGSEA.

V gene TRBV4-1 combines with J gene TRBJ1-5; D uncertain. CDR3 length: 14 residues. The germline CDR1 and CDR2 sequences are MGHRA and YSYEKL. V shed 0 bases and J shed 7 bases, with 10 bases lying between them. Written as DNA, the CDR3 is TGCGCCAGCAGCCAAGATTTAAGCGTACAGCCCCAGCATTTT. This sequence encodes CASSQDLSVQPQHF.

CDR3 region: CASSFGQGANNEKLFF. The CDR3 DNA sequence: TGTGCCAGCAGTTTTGGACAGGGCGCTAACAATGAAAAACTGTTTTTT. This sequence joins TRBV5-6 and TRBJ1-4; 8 bases map to TRBD1. CDR3 length: 16 amino acids. Germline V CDR1 and CDR2: SGHDT, YYEEEE. V was clipped by 5 bases and J by 5 bases; unmatched bases: 11.

The chain links TRBV10-3 to TRBJ2-2; 9 nucleotides agree with TRBD2. V dropped 6 bases and J dropped 5; count of bases not matched to a gene: 10. The CDR3 contains 16 residues. Germline V CDR1 and CDR2: ENHRY, SYGVKD. The CDR3 bases are TGTGCCATCAGGGGAATAGCGGGAGTTGGGACCGGGGAGCTGTTTTTT. Translated, it gives CAIRGIAGVGTGELFF.

This chain joins TRBV2 and TRBJ1-1; D gene uncertain. CDR3 length: 14 residues. Per the germline V gene, CDR1 is SNHLY and CDR2 is FYNNEI. V was clipped by 5 bases and J by 0 bases, with 10 bases between them. CDR3 DNA sequence: TGTGCCAGCAGTTTGACGGGGATGAACACTGAAGCTTTCTTT. As protein: CASSLTGMNTEAFF.

This chain uses TRBV9 with TRBJ1-1; D is ambiguous. Germline values: CDR1 SGDLS, CDR2 YYNGEE. V shed 0 bases and J shed 4 bases, with 7 bases lying between them. This CDR3 has 13 amino acids. Here the CDR3 DNA reads TGTGCCAGCAGCGTAGGCGGGTCCACTGAAGCTTTCTTT. This sequence encodes CASSVGGSTEAFF.

The chain couples TRBV7-2 to TRBJ1-3, with 8 bases aligning to TRBD1. The CDR3 is made up of 16 amino acids. The V segment lost 1 base and the J segment 0 bases; nucleotides outside the gene matches: 2. Germline lookup yields CDR1 SGHTA and CDR2 FQGNSA. The CDR3 DNA follows: TGTGCCAGCAGCTTAGACAGGGGGTCCTCTGGAAACACCATATATTTT. This sequence encodes CASSLDRGSSGNTIYF. Using reference TRBV7-2 and TRBJ1-3 for the parts outside the CDR3, the full variable domain is GAGVSQSPSNKVTEKGKDVELRCDPISGHTALYWYRQSLGQGLEFLIYFQGNSAPDKSGLPSDRFSAERTGGSVSTLTIQRTQQEDSAVYLCASSLDRGSSGNTIYFGEGSWLTVV.

This sequence joins TRBV3-1 (or the pseudogene TRBV3-2) and TRBJ2-7, with D hard to call. V shed 4 bases and J shed 7 bases, with 11 bases lying between them. CDR1 LGHDT and CDR2 YNNKEL come from the germline V gene (reference sequence). The length of the CDR3 is 12 residues. The CDR3, as DNA: TGTGCCAGCAGCCCCCTGACGGGTGAGCAGTACTTC. Translation gives CASSPLTGEQYF.

The chain joins TRBV28 to TRBJ2-7; maybe TRBD1 (5 bases). The V gene lost 8 bases and the J gene lost 6 bases, with 23 bases spanning the gap. The CDR3 spans 15 residues. Germline CDR1 MDHEN, CDR2 SYDVKM. CDR3 amino acids: CASRRDTGVAGEQYF. In DNA form, the CDR3 reads TGTGCCAGCCGACGAGACACAGGAGTGGCCGGCGAGCAGTACTTC.

V is TRBV19 and J is TRBJ2-2; D perhaps matches TRBD2 (5 bases). The CDR3 length is 17 residues. Trimming stripped 5 bases from V and 5 bases from J, with 21 bases between. Looked up from germline, CDR1 is LNHDA and CDR2 is SQIVND (reference sequence). This CDR3 reads CASSSSAGSRGTGELFF. The CDR3 bases are TGTGCCAGTAGTTCTTCCGCGGGCAGCCGCGGAACCGGGGAGCTGTTTTTT.

The chain has TRBV6-5 and TRBJ2-7; D possibly corresponds to TRBD1 (5 bases). The CDR3 totals 14 residues. The germline CDR1 and CDR2 sequences are MNHEY and SVGAGI. V shed 5 bases and J shed 0 bases, with 11 bases lying between them. CDR3 DNA: TGTGCCAGCAGTCCACAGGCCGCCTCCTACGAGCAGTACTTC. This gives the protein CASSPQAASYEQYF.

This rearrangement joins TRBV21-1 to TRBJ2-3; the D call TRBD2 from the table was never checked on the DNA. TRBV21-1 is reported as a pseudogene. This CDR3 is built from 21 residues. The CDR3 DNA reads as TGTGCCAGCAGCACCAAAGCGATTTGGGCGGGAGGGCCGGCGGGATCAGATACGCAGTATTTT. Translation: CASSTKAIWAGGPAGSDTQYF.

The chain carries TRBV9 and TRBJ2-7; TRBD2 matches 10 bases. V lost 0 bases, J lost 6 bases, and 3 bases stayed unmatched. This CDR3 region has 14 residues. Looked up from germline, CDR1 is SGDLS and CDR2 is YYNGEE. The CDR3 spells CASSVVGTSVEQYF. The CDR3 DNA reads TGTGCCAGCAGCGTAGTAGGGACTAGCGTCGAGCAGTACTTC.

The rearrangement uses TRBV9 and TRBJ1-3, with a tentative D call TRBD1 (5 bases). Trimming left V 4 bases short and J 9 bases short, with 14 bases between. CDR3 length: 13 residues. In germline, CDR1 is SGDLS, CDR2 YYNGEE. The CDR3 coding sequence is TGTGCCAGCAGCTTAAGGACAATCGGCACCATATATTTT. Residues: CASSLRTIGTIYF.

This rearrangement joins TRBV28 to TRBJ2-2; 10 positions agree with TRBD1. V shed 7 bases and J 6 bases; nucleotides not matched to a gene: 8. The CDR3 contains 15 residues. Germline V gene data show CDR1 as MDHEN and CDR2 as SYDVKM. The CDR3 sequence: CASTTGGASAGELFF. CDR3 nucleotide sequence: TGTGCCAGCACGACAGGGGGCGCGTCGGCCGGGGAGCTGTTTTTT.